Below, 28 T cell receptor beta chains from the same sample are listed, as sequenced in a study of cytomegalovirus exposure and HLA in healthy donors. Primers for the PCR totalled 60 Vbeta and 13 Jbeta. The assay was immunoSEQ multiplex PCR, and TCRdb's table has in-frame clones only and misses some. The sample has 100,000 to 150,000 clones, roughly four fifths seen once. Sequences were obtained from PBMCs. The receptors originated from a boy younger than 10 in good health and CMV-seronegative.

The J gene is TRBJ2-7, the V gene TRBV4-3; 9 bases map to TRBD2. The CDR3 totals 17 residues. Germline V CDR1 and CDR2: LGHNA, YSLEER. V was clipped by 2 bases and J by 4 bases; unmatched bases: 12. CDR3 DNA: TGCGCCAGCAGCCAATACTACAGGGCGGGGGGGATATACGAGCAGTACTTC. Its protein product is CASSQYYRAGGIYEQYF.

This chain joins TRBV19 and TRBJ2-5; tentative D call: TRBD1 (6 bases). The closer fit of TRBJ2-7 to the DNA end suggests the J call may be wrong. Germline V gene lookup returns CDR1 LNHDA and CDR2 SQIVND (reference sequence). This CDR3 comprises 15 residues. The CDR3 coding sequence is TGTGCCAGTAGTACCATCTTGGACAGTTCCTACGAGCAGTACTTC. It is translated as CASSTILDSSYEQYF.

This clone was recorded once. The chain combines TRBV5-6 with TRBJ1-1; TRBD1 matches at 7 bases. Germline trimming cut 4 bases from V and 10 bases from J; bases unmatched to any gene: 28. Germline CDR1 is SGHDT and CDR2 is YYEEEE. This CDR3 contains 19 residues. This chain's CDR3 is CASSHLTGFLSSSNPGAFF. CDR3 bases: TGTGCCAGCAGCCACCTGACAGGGTTCTTAAGTTCCTCGAACCCCGGAGCTTTCTTT.

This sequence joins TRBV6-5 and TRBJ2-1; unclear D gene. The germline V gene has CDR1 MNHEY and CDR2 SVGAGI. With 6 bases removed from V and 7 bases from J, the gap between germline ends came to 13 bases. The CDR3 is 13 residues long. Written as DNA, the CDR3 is TGTGCCAGCAGCGATTCTCCGGTAAATGAGCAGTTCTTC. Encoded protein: CASSDSPVNEQFF.

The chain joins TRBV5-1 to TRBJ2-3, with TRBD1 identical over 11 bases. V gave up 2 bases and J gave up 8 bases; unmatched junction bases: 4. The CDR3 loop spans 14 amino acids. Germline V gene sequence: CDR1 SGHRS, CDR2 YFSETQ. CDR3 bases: TGCGCCAGCAGCTTAGGACAGGGGGCTGGTACGCAGTATTTT. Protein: CASSLGQGAGTQYF.

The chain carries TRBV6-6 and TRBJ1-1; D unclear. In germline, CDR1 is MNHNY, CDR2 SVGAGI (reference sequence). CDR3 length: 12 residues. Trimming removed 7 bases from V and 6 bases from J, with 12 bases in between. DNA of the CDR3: TGTGCCAGCACCACTGGGCAGCCTGAAGCTTTCTTT. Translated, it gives CASTTGQPEAFF.

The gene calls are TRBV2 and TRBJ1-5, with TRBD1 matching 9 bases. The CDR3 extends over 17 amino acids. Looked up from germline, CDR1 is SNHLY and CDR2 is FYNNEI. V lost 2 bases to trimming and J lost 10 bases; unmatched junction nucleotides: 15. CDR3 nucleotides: TGTGCCAGCAGTGAATGGTTTTGGACAGGGGAATTTGAACCCCAGCATTTT. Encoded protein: CASSEWFWTGEFEPQHF.

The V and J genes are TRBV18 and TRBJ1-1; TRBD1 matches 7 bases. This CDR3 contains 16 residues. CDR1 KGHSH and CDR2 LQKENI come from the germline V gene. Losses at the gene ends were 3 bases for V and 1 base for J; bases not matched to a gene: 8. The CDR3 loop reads CASSPQQGLENTEAFF. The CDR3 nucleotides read TGTGCCAGCTCACCTCAACAGGGGTTAGAGAACACTGAAGCTTTCTTT.

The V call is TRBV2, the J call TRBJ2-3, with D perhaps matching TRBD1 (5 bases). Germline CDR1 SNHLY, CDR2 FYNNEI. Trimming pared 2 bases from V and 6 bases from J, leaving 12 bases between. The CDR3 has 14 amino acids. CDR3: CASSEPVRDDTQYF. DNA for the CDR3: TGTGCCAGCAGTGAACCGGTCAGGGATGATACGCAGTATTTT.

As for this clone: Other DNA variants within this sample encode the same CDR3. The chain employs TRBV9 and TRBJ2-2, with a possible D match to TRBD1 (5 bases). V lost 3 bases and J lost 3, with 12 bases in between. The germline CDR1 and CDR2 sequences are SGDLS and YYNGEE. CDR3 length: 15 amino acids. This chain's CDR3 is CASSAELRDTGELFF. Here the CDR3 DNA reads TGTGCCAGCAGCGCTGAACTCAGGGACACCGGGGAGCTGTTTTTT.

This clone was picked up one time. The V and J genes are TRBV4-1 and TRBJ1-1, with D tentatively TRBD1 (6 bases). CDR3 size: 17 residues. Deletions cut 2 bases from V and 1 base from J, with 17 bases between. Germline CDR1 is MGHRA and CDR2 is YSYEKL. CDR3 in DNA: TGCGCCAGCAGCCAAACCCAGGGGCTACTCTCGAACACTGAAGCTTTCTTT. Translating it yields CASSQTQGLLSNTEAFF.

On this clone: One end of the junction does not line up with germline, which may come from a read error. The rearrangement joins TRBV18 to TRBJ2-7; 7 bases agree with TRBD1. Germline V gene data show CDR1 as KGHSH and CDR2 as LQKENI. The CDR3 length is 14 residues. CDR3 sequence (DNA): TGTGCCAGCTCCCCACAGGGGTCGCCCTACGAGCAGTACTTC. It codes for CASSPQGSPYEQYF.

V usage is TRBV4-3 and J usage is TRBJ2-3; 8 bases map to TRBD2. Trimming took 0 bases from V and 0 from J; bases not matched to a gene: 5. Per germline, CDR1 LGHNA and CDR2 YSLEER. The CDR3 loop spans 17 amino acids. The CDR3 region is CASSQDGPSGSTDTQYF. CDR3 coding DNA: TGCGCCAGCAGCCAAGATGGGCCTAGCGGGAGCACAGATACGCAGTATTTT.

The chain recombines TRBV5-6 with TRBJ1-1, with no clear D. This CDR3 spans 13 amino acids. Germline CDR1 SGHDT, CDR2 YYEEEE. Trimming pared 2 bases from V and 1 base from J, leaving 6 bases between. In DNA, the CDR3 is TGTGCCAGCAGCTTCGCAGGGAACACTGAAGCTTTCTTT. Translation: CASSFAGNTEAFF.

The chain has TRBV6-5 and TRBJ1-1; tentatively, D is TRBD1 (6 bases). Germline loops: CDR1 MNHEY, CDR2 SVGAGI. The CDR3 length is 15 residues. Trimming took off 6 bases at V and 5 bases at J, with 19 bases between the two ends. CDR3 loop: CASRLEQGVLTEAFF. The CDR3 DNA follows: TGTGCCAGCAGACTAGAACAGGGAGTTTTAACTGAAGCTTTCTTT.

The CDR3 region has the DNA TGCGCCAGCAGCCTGACAGGAGGATTTACCTATGGCTACACCTTC. This translates into CASSLTGGFTYGYTF. This sequence joins TRBV4-1 and TRBJ1-2, with D perhaps matching TRBD1 (6 bases). The CDR3 consists of 15 residues. Germline V CDR1 and CDR2: MGHRA, YSYEKL. Trimming removed 4 bases from V and 4 bases from J, with 16 bases in between.

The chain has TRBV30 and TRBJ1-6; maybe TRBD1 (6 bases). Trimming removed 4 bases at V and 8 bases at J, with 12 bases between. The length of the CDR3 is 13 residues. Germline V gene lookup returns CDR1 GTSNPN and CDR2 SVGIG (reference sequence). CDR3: CAWTNRVDSPLHF. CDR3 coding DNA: TGTGCCTGGACAAACAGGGTTGATTCACCCCTCCACTTT.

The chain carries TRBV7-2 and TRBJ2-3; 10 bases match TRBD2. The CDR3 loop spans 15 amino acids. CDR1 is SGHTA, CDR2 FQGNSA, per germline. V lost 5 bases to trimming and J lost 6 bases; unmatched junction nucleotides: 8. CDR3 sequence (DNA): TGTGCCAGCAGCATACTAGCGGGAAATATTGATACGCAGTATTTT. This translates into CASSILAGNIDTQYF.

The CDR3 region is CASSFPSGEQYF. As DNA, the CDR3 is TGTGCCAGCAGCTTCCCGAGCGGGGAGCAGTACTTC. The chain recombines TRBV11-2 with TRBJ2-5; 7 nucleotides align to TRBD2. CDR3 length: 12 amino acids. Germline CDR1 SGHAT, CDR2 FQNNGV. The V gene end was trimmed by 3 bases and the J gene end by 11 bases; junction bases not matched to a gene: 6.

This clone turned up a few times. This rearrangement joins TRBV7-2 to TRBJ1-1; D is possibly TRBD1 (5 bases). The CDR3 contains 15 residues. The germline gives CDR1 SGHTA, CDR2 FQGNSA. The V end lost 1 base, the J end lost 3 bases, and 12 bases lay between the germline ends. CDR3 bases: TGTGCCAGCAGCTTAGTTCCGGGGGACGACACTGAAGCTTTCTTT. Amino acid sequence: CASSLVPGDDTEAFF.

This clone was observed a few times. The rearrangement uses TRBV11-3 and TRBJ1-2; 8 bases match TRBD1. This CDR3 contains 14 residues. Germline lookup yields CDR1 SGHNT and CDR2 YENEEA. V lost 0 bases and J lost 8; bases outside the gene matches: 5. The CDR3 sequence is CASSLDPDRDGYTF. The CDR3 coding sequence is TGTGCCAGCAGCTTAGATCCGGACAGGGACGGCTACACCTTC.

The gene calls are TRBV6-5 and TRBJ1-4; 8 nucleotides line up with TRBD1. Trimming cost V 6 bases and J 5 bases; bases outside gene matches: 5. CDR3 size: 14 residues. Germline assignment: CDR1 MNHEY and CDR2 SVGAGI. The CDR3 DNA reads TGTGCCAGCAGCGGACAGGGATGGAATGAAAAACTGTTTTTT. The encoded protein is CASSGQGWNEKLFF.

The CDR3 nucleotides are TGTGCCAGCAGCTTATCCGGGACTAGCGGGCCCCAAGAGACCCAGTACTTC. It encodes CASSLSGTSGPQETQYF. V is TRBV7-9 and J is TRBJ2-5; 12 bases match TRBD2. V was clipped by 2 bases and J by 1 base; unmatched bases: 5. Germline CDR1 SEHNR, CDR2 FQNEAQ (reference sequence). The CDR3 covers 17 residues.

CDR3 residues: CASGGTGTITGELFF. The CDR3 DNA follows: TGTGCCAGCGGTGGGACCGGGACAATTACAGGGGAGCTGTTTTTT. This chain links TRBV19 with TRBJ2-2; possible D gene TRBD1, 6 bases. This CDR3 is 15 amino acids long. Looked up from germline, CDR1 is LNHDA and CDR2 is SQIVND (reference sequence). Trimming removed 9 bases at V and 8 bases at J, with 22 bases between.

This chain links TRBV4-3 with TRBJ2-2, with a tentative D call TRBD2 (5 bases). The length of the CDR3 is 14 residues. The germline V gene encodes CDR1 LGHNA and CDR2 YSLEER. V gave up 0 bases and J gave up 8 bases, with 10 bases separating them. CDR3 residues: CASSQDSGLGELFF. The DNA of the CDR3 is TGCGCCAGCAGCCAAGATTCAGGACTGGGGGAGCTGTTTTTT.

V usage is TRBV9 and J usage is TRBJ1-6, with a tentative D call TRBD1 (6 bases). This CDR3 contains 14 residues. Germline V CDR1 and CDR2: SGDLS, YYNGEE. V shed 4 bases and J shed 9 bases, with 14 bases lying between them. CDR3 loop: CASSPEGVSSPLHF. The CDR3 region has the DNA TGTGCCAGCAGCCCCGAGGGGGTTAGTTCACCCCTCCACTTT.

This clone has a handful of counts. Here the CDR3 reads CASSQDLGLQLTDTQYF. The CDR3 DNA reads as TGCGCCAGCAGCCAAGATCTTGGACTACAATTAACAGATACGCAGTATTTT. The chain uses TRBV4-1 and TRBJ2-3; possible D gene TRBD2, 6 bases. The V end lost 0 bases, the J end lost 3 bases, and 16 bases lay between the germline ends. CDR1 is MGHRA and CDR2 is YSYEKL in the germline V gene. The CDR3 length is 17 residues.

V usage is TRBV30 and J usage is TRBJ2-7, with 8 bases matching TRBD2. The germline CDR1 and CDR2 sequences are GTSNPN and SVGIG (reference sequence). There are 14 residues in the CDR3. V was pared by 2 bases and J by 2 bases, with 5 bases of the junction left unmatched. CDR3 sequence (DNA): TGTGCCTGGAGTCTCGCGGGGGGTCCCTACGAGCAGTACTTC. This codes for CAWSLAGGPYEQYF.